Shown below are 10 T cell receptor beta chains from a single sample sequenced in a study of blood T cell repertoires in COVID-19. TCRdb's copy holds only in-frame clones and misses some; the assay was immunoSEQ multiplex PCR. The sample lists about 250,000 clones, around 85% occurring once. The material sequenced was peripheral blood. These receptors all stem from a woman older than 75 with acute or convalescent COVID-19.

This clone was seen only a few times. The chain recombines TRBV5-6 with TRBJ1-6; 7 nucleotides agree with TRBD1. The CDR3 covers 15 residues. With V trimmed by 2 bases and J by 10 bases, 9 bases remained unmatched. Per germline, CDR1 SGHDT and CDR2 YYEEEE. This CDR3 is CASSLADRAGSPLHF. CDR3 coding DNA: TGTGCCAGCAGCTTAGCAGACAGGGCGGGGTCACCCCTCCACTTT.

The V and J genes are TRBV28 and TRBJ2-1, with TRBD2 identical over 10 bases. CDR1 is MDHEN, CDR2 SYDVKM, per germline. The V gene end was trimmed by 11 bases and the J gene end by 7 bases; junction bases not matched to a gene: 11. This CDR3 is 14 amino acids long. The CDR3 nucleotides are TGTGCCGCAGAAGCGGGAGGGCGTCAGAATGAGCAGTTCTTC. Its protein product is CAAEAGGRQNEQFF.

This clone was found a few times. The rearrangement uses TRBV7-2 and TRBJ2-3, with D uncertain. The germline V and J ends were trimmed by 5 bases and 2 bases, with 11 bases remaining between them. Per the germline V gene, CDR1 is SGHTA and CDR2 is FQGNSA. CDR3 length: 14 amino acids. CDR3 nucleotide sequence: TGTGCCAGCAGCCCCGACGGGTACACAGATACGCAGTATTTT. This translates into CASSPDGYTDTQYF.

The gene calls are TRBV25-1 and TRBJ2-7, with D unresolved. The germline V gene encodes CDR1 MGHDK and CDR2 SYGVNS. V gave up 6 bases and J gave up 7 bases, with 13 bases separating them. This CDR3 region has 12 residues. CDR3 bases: TGTGCCAGCAGCCCGCCGGGTTATGAGCAGTACTTC. It yields the protein CASSPPGYEQYF.

The CDR3 protein is CATGGEKYQETQYF. As DNA, the CDR3 is TGTGCCACCGGGGGGGAAAAATACCAAGAGACCCAGTACTTC. The chain combines TRBV10-3 with TRBJ2-5, with 8 bases fitting TRBD2. Per the germline V gene, CDR1 is ENHRY and CDR2 is SYGVKD. The CDR3 length is 14 residues. The junction had 7 bases not matched to a gene; V was cut back by 10 bases and J by 0 bases.

The J gene is TRBJ1-6, the V gene TRBV9; weak D call: TRBD1 (5 bases). The CDR3 extends over 14 amino acids. The germline V gene encodes CDR1 SGDLS and CDR2 YYNGEE. V was shortened by 0 bases and J by 9 bases, with 10 bases between the two germline ends. CDR3 sequence (DNA): TGTGCCAGCAGCGTAGGGGGGGAACGTTCACCCCTCCACTTT. This sequence encodes CASSVGGERSPLHF.

This chain links TRBV4-1 with TRBJ1-2, with D maybe TRBD1 (6 bases). Germline CDR1 reads MGHRA; CDR2 reads YSYEKL. The ends were cut back, 0 bases at V and 8 bases at J, with 19 bases in the middle. The CDR3 runs 16 residues. For the CDR3, the DNA is TGCGCCAGCAGCCAAGAATGGACAGTCCGGGCAGGGGGCTACACCTTC. It translates to CASSQEWTVRAGGYTF.

V gene TRBV4-1 combines with J gene TRBJ1-5; perhaps TRBD1 as D (6 bases). Germline V CDR1 and CDR2: MGHRA, YSYEKL. This CDR3 contains 17 residues. With 0 bases removed from V and 10 bases from J, the gap between germline ends came to 22 bases. The CDR3 is CASSQDQEKTGREPQHF. The CDR3 DNA reads as TGCGCCAGCAGCCAAGATCAAGAGAAAACAGGGAGAGAACCCCAGCATTTT.

The chain employs TRBV5-6 and TRBJ1-1; tentative D call: TRBD1 (6 bases). Germline CDR1 SGHDT, CDR2 YYEEEE. Trimming stripped 4 bases from V and 1 base from J, with 11 bases between. This CDR3 is built from 14 residues. CDR3 DNA: TGTGCCAGCAGCCCAGGGACACCGAACACTGAAGCTTTCTTT. It encodes CASSPGTPNTEAFF.

Here the CDR3 reads CASSLFGIEQFF. The CDR3 nucleotides read TGTGCCAGCAGTTTATTCGGGATTGAGCAGTTCTTC. The V gene is TRBV28, the J gene TRBJ2-1, with D possibly matching TRBD2 (5 bases). V was trimmed by 1 base and J by 9 bases, leaving 7 bases between them. CDR1 is MDHEN and CDR2 is SYDVKM in the germline V gene. The CDR3 extends over 12 amino acids.